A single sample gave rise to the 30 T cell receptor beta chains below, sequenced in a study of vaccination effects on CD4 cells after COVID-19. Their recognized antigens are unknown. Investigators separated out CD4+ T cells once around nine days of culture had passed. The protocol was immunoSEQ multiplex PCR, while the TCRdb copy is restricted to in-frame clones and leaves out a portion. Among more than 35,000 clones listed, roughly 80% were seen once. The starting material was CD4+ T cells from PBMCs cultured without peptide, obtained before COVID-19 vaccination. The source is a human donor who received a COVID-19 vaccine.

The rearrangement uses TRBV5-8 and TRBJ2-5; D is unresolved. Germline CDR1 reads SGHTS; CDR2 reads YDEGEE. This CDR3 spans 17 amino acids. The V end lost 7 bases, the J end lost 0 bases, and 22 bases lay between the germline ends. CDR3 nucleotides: TGTGCCAGCCCAACCATGGGCGCGAGTACATACCAAGAGACCCAGTACTTC. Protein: CASPTMGASTYQETQYF.

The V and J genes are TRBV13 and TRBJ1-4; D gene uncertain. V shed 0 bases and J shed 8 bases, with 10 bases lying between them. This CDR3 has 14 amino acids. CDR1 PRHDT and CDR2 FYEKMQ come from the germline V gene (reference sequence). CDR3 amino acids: CASSLGGSKEKLFF. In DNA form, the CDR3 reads TGTGCCAGCAGCTTAGGGGGGAGTAAGGAAAAACTGTTTTTT.

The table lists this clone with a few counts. The DNA of the CDR3 is TGTGCCAGCAGCCCGCCGAGGACAGGGGACAATTCACCCCTCCACTTT. Translated, it gives CASSPPRTGDNSPLHF. The gene calls are TRBV11-2 and TRBJ1-6; 9 bases fit TRBD1. J lost 7 bases, V lost 5 bases, and 9 bases had no gene match. The CDR3 has 16 residues. The germline CDR1 and CDR2 sequences are SGHAT and FQNNGV.

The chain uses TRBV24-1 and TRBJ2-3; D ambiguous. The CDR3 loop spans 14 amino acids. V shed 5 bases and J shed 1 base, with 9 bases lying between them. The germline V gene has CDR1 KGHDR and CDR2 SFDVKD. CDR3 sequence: CATSGSTRTDTQYF. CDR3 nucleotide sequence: TGTGCCACCAGTGGTTCCACCCGCACAGATACGCAGTATTTT.

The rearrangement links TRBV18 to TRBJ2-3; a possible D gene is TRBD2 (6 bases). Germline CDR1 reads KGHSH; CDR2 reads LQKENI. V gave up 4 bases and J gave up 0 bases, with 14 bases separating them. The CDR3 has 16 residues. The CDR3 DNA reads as TGTGCCAGCTCACTGAATACGGGGGAGAGCACAGATACGCAGTATTTT. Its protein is CASSLNTGESTDTQYF.

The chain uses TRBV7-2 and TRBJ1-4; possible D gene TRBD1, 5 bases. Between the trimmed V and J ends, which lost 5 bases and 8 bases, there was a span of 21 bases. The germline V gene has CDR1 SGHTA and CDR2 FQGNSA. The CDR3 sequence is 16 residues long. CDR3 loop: CASSPRAPTAYEKLFF. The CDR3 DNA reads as TGTGCCAGCAGCCCCAGGGCCCCCACGGCTTACGAAAAACTGTTTTTT. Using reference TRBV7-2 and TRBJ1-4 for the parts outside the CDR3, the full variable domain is GAGVSQSPSNKVTEKGKDVELRCDPISGHTALYWYRQSLGQGLEFLIYFQGNSAPDKSGLPSDRFSAERTGGSVSTLTIQRTQQEDSAVYLCASSPRAPTAYEKLFFGSGTQLSVL.

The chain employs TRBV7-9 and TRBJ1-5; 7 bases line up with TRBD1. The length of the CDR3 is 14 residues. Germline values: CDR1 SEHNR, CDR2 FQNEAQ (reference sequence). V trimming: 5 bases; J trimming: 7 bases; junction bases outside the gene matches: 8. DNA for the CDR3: TGTGCCAGCAGCCACAGGGGTTCAGGACAGCCCCAGCATTTT. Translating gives CASSHRGSGQPQHF.

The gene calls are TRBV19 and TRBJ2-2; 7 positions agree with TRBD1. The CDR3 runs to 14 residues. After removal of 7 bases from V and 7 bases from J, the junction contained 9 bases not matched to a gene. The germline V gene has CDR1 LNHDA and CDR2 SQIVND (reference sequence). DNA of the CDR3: TGTGCCAGTACCGACAACAGGGGCCTCGGGGAGCTGTTTTTT. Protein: CASTDNRGLGELFF. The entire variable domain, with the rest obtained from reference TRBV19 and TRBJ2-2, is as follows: DGGITQSPKYLFRKEGQNVTLSCEQNLNHDAMYWYRQDPGQGLRLIYYSQIVNDFQKGDIAEGYSVSREKKESFPLTVTSAQKNPTAFYLCASTDNRGLGELFFGEGSRLTVL.

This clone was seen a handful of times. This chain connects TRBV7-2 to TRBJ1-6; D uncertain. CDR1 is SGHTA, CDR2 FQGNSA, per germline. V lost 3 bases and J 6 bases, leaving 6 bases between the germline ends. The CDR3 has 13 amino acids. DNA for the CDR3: TGTGCCAGCAGCTTCCTTGTTAATTCACCCCTCCACTTT. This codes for CASSFLVNSPLHF.

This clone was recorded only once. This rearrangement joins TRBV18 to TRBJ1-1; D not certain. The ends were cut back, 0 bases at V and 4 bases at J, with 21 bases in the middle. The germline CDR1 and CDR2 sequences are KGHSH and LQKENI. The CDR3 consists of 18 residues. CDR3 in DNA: TGTGCCAGCTCACCACCGGGCGGTGGCGGCAGATCGGGCACTGAAGCTTTCTTT. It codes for CASSPPGGGGRSGTEAFF. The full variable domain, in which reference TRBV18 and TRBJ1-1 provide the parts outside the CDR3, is NAGVMQNPRHLVRRRGQEARLRCSPMKGHSHVYWYRQLPEEGLKFMVYLQKENIIDESGMPKERFSAEFPKEGPSILRIQQVVRGDSAAYFCASSPPGGGGRSGTEAFFGQGTRLTVV.

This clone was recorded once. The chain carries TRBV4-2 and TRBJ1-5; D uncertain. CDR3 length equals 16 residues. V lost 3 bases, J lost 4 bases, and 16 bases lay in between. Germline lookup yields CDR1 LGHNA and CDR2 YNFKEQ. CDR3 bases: TGTGCCAGCAGCCAGGCGCAGGACTACACAAATCAGCCCCAGCATTTT. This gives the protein CASSQAQDYTNQPQHF.

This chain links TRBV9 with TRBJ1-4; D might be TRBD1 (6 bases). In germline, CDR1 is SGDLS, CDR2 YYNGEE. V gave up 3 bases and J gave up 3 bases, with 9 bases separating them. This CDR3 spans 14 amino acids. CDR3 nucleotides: TGTGCCAGCAGCGCGAGGGGGGCTAATGAAAAACTGTTTTTT. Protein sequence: CASSARGANEKLFF.

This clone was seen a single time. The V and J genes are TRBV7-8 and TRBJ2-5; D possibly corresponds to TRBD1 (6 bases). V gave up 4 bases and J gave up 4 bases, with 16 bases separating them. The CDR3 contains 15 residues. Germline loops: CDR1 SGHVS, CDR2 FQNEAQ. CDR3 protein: CASSSRGAGSETQYF. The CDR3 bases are TGTGCCAGCAGCTCCAGGGGCGCAGGTTCAGAGACCCAGTACTTC.

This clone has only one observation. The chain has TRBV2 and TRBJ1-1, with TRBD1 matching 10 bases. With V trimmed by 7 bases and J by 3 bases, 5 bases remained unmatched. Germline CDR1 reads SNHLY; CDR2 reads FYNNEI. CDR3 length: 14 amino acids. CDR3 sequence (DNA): TGTGCCAGCATTTTGACAGGGGGCTACACTGAAGCTTTCTTT. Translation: CASILTGGYTEAFF.

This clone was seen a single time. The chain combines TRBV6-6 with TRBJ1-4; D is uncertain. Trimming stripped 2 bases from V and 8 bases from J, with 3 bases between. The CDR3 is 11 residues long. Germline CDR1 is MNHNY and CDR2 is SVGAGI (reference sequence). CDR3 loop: CASSYSEKLFF. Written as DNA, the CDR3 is TGTGCCAGCAGTTACAGCGAAAAACTGTTTTTT.

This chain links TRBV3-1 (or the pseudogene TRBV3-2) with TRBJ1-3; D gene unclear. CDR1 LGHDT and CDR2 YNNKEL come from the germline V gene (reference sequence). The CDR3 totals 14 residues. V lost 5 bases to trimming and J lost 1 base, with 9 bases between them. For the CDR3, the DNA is TGTGCCAGCAGCGAAGTGGGTTCTGGAAACACCATATATTTT. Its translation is CASSEVGSGNTIYF.

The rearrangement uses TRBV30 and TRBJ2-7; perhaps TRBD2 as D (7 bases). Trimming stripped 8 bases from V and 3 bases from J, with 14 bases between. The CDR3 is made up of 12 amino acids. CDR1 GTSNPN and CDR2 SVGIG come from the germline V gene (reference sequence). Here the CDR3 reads CAGDTGGYEQYV. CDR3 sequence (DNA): TGTGCCGGGGACACGGGGGGCTACGAGCAGTACGTC.

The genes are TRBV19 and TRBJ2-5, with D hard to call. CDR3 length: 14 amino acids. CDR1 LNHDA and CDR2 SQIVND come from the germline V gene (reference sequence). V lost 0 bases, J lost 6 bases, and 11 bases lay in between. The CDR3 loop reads CASSIDQGLKTQYF. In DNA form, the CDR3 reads TGTGCCAGTAGTATAGATCAAGGGTTAAAGACCCAGTACTTC.

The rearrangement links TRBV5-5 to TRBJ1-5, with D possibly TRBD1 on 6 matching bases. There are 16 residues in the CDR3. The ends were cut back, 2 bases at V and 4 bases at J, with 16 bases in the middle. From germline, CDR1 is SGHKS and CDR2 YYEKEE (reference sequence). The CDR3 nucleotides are TGTGCCAGCAGCTTATCCCTAGGGGGAAGAAATCAGCCCCAGCATTTT. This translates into CASSLSLGGRNQPQHF.

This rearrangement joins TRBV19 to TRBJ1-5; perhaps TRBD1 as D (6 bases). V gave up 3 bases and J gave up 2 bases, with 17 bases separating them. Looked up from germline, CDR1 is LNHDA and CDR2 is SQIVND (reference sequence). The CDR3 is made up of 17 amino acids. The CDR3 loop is CASSISGPRGGNQPQHF. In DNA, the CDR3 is TGTGCCAGTAGTATTTCGGGCCCCAGGGGAGGCAATCAGCCCCAGCATTTT.

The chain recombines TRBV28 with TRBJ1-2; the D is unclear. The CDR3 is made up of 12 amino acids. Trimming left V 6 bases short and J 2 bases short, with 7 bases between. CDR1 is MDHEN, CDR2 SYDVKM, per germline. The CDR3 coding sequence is TGTGCCAGCAGGCTGGGAAACTATGGCTACACCTTC. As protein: CASRLGNYGYTF.

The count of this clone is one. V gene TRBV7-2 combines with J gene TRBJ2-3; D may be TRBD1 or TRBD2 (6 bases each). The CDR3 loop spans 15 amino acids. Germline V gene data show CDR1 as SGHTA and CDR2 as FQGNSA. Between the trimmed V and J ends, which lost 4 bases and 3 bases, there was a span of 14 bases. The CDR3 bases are TGTGCCAGCAGCTGGAAGGGGGGCCCTACAGATACGCAGTATTTT. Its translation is CASSWKGGPTDTQYF.

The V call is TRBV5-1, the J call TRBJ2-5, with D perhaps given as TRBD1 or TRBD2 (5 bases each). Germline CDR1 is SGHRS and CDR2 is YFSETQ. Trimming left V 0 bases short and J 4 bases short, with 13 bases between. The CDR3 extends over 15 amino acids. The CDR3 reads CASSLGSVGGETQYF. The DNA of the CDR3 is TGCGCCAGCAGCTTGGGATCTGTTGGGGGAGAGACCCAGTACTTC.

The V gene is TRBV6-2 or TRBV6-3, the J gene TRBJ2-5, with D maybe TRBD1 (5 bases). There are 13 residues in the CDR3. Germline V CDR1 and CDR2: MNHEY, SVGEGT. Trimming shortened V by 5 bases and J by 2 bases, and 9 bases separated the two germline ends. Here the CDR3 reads CASSRQGQETQYF. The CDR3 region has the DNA TGTGCCAGCAGTCGCCAGGGACAAGAGACCCAGTACTTC.

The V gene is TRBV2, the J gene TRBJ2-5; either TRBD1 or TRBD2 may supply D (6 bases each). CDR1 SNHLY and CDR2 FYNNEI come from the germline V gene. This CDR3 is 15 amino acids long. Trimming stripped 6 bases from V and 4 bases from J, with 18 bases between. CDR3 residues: CASSAGNRGPETQYF. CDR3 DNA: TGTGCCAGCAGCGCCGGGAATCGGGGGCCAGAGACCCAGTACTTC.

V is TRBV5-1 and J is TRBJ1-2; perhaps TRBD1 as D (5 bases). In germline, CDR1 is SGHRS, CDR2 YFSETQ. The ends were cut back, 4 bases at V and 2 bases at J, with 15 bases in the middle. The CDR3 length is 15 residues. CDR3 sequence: CASSQATGGNYGYTF. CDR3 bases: TGCGCCAGCAGCCAAGCGACCGGGGGAAACTATGGCTACACCTTC.

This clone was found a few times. The CDR3 DNA reads as TGCGCCAGCAGCTCTGAAGGGCGGACTAATGAAAAACTGTTTTTT. This translates into CASSSEGRTNEKLFF. The chain recombines TRBV5-1 with TRBJ1-4, with unresolved D. Germline assignment: CDR1 SGHRS and CDR2 YFSETQ. There are 15 residues in the CDR3. Trimming took 3 bases from V and 2 from J, leaving 11 bases between them.

The CDR3 sequence: CASSPLSGRNEKLFF. The CDR3 nucleotides are TGTGCCAGCTCACCACTCTCGGGGAGGAATGAAAAACTGTTTTTT. J is TRBJ1-4 and V is TRBV18; D unresolved. The CDR3 is 15 amino acids. Germline lookup yields CDR1 KGHSH and CDR2 LQKENI. V lost 1 base, J lost 5 bases, and 11 bases lay in between.

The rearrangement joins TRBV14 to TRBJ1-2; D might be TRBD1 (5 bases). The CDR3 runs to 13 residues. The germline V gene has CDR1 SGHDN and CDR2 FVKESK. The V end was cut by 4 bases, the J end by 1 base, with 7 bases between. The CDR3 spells CASSRQGNYGYTF. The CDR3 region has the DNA TGTGCCAGCAGCCGCCAGGGTAACTATGGCTACACCTTC.

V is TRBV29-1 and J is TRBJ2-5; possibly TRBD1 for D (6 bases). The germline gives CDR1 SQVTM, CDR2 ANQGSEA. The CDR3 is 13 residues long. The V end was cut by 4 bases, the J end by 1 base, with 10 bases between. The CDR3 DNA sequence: TGCAGCGTTGGATGGACAGTCCAAGAGACCCAGTACTTC. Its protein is CSVGWTVQETQYF.